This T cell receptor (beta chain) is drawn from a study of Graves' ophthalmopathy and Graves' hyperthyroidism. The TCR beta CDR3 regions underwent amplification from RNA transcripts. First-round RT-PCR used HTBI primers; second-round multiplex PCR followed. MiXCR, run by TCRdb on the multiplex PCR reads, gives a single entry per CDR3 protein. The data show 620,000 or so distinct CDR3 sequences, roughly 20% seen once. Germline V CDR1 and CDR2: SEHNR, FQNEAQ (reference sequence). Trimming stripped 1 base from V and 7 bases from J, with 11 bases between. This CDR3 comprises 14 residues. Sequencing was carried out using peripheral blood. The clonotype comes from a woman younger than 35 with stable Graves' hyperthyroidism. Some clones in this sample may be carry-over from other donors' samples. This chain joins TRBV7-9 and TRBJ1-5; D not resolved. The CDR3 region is CASSLEGPLQPQHF. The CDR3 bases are TGTGCCAGCAGCTTAGAAGGGCCGCTGCAGCCCCAGCATTTT.